This entry lists 21 T cell receptor beta chains sequenced from one sample in a study of lymphopenia after photon versus proton radiotherapy. Assay: immunoSEQ multiplex PCR; the TCRdb copy retains only in-frame clones and omits some. The sample includes tens of thousands of clones, 65% to 90% of them seen just once. The starting material was peripheral blood, obtained from a patient treated with photon-based radiotherapy. These receptors were obtained from a man between 40 and 49 years old with gastric cancer.

V and J are TRBV30 and TRBJ2-7; D possibly matches TRBD1 or TRBD2 (5 bases each). Germline loops: CDR1 GTSNPN, CDR2 SVGIG (reference sequence). V was trimmed by 1 base and J by 6 bases, leaving 13 bases between them. The CDR3 contains 13 residues. CDR3 nucleotide sequence: TGTGCCTGGAGTGCAAACCCAGGGACCGAGCAGTACTTC. It translates to CAWSANPGTEQYF.

V and J are TRBV15 and TRBJ2-7; perhaps D is TRBD1 or TRBD2 (5 bases each). The CDR3 loop spans 14 amino acids. CDR1 is LNHNV, CDR2 YYDKDF, per germline (reference sequence). The germline V and J ends were trimmed by 6 bases and 0 bases, with 12 bases remaining between them. The CDR3 spells CATRSRDRSYEQYF. The CDR3 DNA reads as TGTGCCACCAGGAGTCGGGACCGCTCCTACGAGCAGTACTTC.

This chain connects TRBV25-1 to TRBJ1-1, with 7 bases identical to TRBD1. V lost 5 bases to trimming and J lost 5 bases; unmatched junction nucleotides: 8. Germline-derived CDR1 and CDR2 are MGHDK and SYGVNS. This CDR3 region has 14 residues. The CDR3 reads CASSPLAGGTEAFF. CDR3 in DNA: TGTGCCAGCAGTCCCCTCGCAGGGGGGACTGAAGCTTTCTTT.

V usage is TRBV12-5 and J usage is TRBJ2-3; TRBD2 agrees at 7 bases. Germline CDR1 LGHNT, CDR2 FRNRAP. The junction had 12 bases not matched to a gene; V was cut back by 6 bases and J by 6 bases. This CDR3 has 15 amino acids. CDR3 nucleotide sequence: TGTGCTAGTGGCCCCAGCGGGGAGGGTGCGGATACGCAGTATTTT. Residues: CASGPSGEGADTQYF.

The chain has TRBV25-1 and TRBJ1-5; D unclear. The CDR3 consists of 14 residues. Germline loops: CDR1 MGHDK, CDR2 SYGVNS. Between the trimmed V and J ends, which lost 4 bases and 1 base, there was a span of 8 bases. The CDR3 spells CASSGTGSNQPQHF. The CDR3 bases are TGTGCCAGCAGTGGGACGGGAAGCAATCAGCCCCAGCATTTT.

This clone showed up just a few times. The genes are TRBV18 and TRBJ2-2, with D perhaps assigned TRBD1 or TRBD2 (5 bases each). V was cut by 6 bases and J by 7 bases, with 18 bases left in between. Germline values: CDR1 KGHSH, CDR2 LQKENI. The CDR3 has 15 residues. In nucleotides, the CDR3 is TGTGCCAGCTCCCCCAGGGACGGTGGTGGCGGGGAGCTGTTTTTT. Encoded protein: CASSPRDGGGGELFF.

The J gene is TRBJ2-1, the V gene TRBV4-2; TRBD2 matches at 10 bases. The V and J ends lost 4 bases and 4 bases, in that order; junction bases with no gene match: 7. The CDR3 sequence is 16 residues long. The germline gives CDR1 LGHNA, CDR2 YNFKEQ. CDR3 coding DNA: TGTGCCAGCAGCCGAATCCTAGCGGGGGCTTACAATGAGCAGTTCTTC. Its protein is CASSRILAGAYNEQFF.

This clone was counted between two and nine times. The CDR3 loop reads CASSLTFGTGELFF. The CDR3 region has the DNA TGTGCCAGCAGCTTGACCTTTGGGACCGGGGAGCTGTTTTTT. The chain is built from TRBV11-2 and TRBJ2-2; D not resolved. V was pared by 3 bases and J by 5 bases, with 10 bases between. This CDR3 has 14 amino acids. CDR1 is SGHAT, CDR2 FQNNGV, per germline.

The chain couples TRBV19 to TRBJ1-1; TRBD1 matches 7 bases. The V segment lost 8 bases and the J segment 5 bases; nucleotides outside the gene matches: 11. This CDR3 comprises 14 residues. The V gene's germline CDR1 is LNHDA and CDR2 SQIVND (reference sequence). CDR3 bases: TGTGCCAGTCATATGGGGCAGGGGGGGACTGAAGCTTTCTTT. It codes for CASHMGQGGTEAFF.

This chain uses TRBV7-9 with TRBJ1-2; perhaps TRBD1 as D (6 bases). The CDR3 is 14 residues long. Trimming took 1 base from V and 0 from J, leaving 6 bases between them. Germline V gene sequence: CDR1 SEHNR, CDR2 FQNEAQ (reference sequence). The DNA for the CDR3 is TGTGCCAGCAGCTTAGGGACAGCTAACTATGGCTACACCTTC. Protein: CASSLGTANYGYTF. Using reference TRBV7-9 and TRBJ1-2 for the parts outside the CDR3, the full variable domain is DTGVSQNPRHKITKRGQNVTFRCDPISEHNRLYWYRQTLGQGPEFLTYFQNEAQLEKSRLLSDRFSAERPKGSFSTLEIQRTEQGDSAMYLCASSLGTANYGYTFGSGTRLTVV.

The chain couples TRBV4-3 to TRBJ2-7; possibly TRBD1 or TRBD2 for D (5 bases each). Germline lookup yields CDR1 LGHNA and CDR2 YSLEER. Trimming took off 1 base at V and 4 bases at J, with 8 bases between the two ends. The CDR3 has 13 residues. The CDR3 loop reads CASSQAGTYEQYF. CDR3 coding DNA: TGCGCCAGCAGCCAAGCAGGGACGTACGAGCAGTACTTC.

This chain links TRBV7-2 with TRBJ1-2; D remains ambiguous. CDR1 and CDR2 (germline): SGHTA, FQGNSA. V was trimmed by 0 bases and J by 0 bases, leaving 11 bases between them. The CDR3 is 16 amino acids. CDR3 loop: CASSLARASANYGYTF. Written as DNA, the CDR3 is TGTGCCAGCAGCTTAGCGCGGGCTTCAGCTAACTATGGCTACACCTTC.

J is TRBJ2-3 and V is TRBV20-1, with D maybe TRBD2 (5 bases). This CDR3 region has 11 residues. Trimming removed 3 bases from V and 6 bases from J, with 7 bases in between. The V gene's germline CDR1 is DFQATT and CDR2 SNEGSKA (reference sequence). The CDR3 spells CSARDLDTQYF. The DNA for the CDR3 is TGCAGTGCTAGGGACTTGGATACGCAGTATTTT.

This chain joins TRBV11-2 and TRBJ1-2; weak D call: TRBD1 (6 bases). CDR1 is SGHAT and CDR2 is FQNNGV in the germline V gene. Trimming stripped 1 base from V and 8 bases from J, with 17 bases between. The CDR3 covers 15 residues. CDR3 bases: TGTGCCAGCAGCTTAGGCCGGGACACGGGTGGAGGCTACACCTTC. Translation gives CASSLGRDTGGGYTF.

This chain links TRBV2 with TRBJ1-2; 10 bases map to TRBD1. This CDR3 is built from 14 residues. V lost 6 bases, J lost 2 bases, and 3 bases stayed unmatched. CDR1 and CDR2 from the germline V gene are SNHLY and FYNNEI. The CDR3 DNA is TGTGCCAGCAGCCGACAGGGGGCCAACTATGGCTACACCTTC. As protein: CASSRQGANYGYTF.

The J gene is TRBJ2-7, the V gene TRBV6-5; 11 bases align to TRBD1. This CDR3 comprises 15 residues. V gave up 4 bases and J gave up 5 bases; unmatched junction bases: 7. Per germline, CDR1 MNHEY and CDR2 SVGAGI. The CDR3 bases are TGTGCCAGCAGTTCCCGGGACAGGGGGGATGACGAGCAGTACTTC. This codes for CASSSRDRGDDEQYF.

This clone was counted a single time. CDR3 nucleotide sequence: TGCAGCGTTGTCAGGGTTGAGAGGGGCTACACCTTC. It is translated as CSVVRVERGYTF. The chain has TRBV29-1 and TRBJ1-2; possible D gene TRBD1, 5 bases. The CDR3 is 12 residues long. The V gene lost 4 bases and the J gene lost 8 bases, with 14 bases spanning the gap. Germline assignment: CDR1 SQVTM and CDR2 ANQGSEA.

V gene TRBV18 combines with J gene TRBJ1-1; 10 nucleotides align to TRBD1. Germline-derived CDR1 and CDR2 are KGHSH and LQKENI. The length of the CDR3 is 17 residues. V was clipped by 4 bases and J by 4 bases; unmatched bases: 12. The CDR3 DNA reads as TGTGCCAGCTCACTACTCCGGGACAGGGGTGGTGGCACTGAAGCTTTCTTT. Translating gives CASSLLRDRGGGTEAFF.

This sequence joins TRBV2 and TRBJ1-5; D remains ambiguous. CDR1 and CDR2 (germline): SNHLY, FYNNEI. Trimming shortened V by 4 bases and J by 4 bases, and 14 bases separated the two germline ends. The CDR3 contains 15 residues. CDR3 sequence reads: CASSVGTHGNQPQHF. The CDR3 DNA is TGTGCCAGCAGTGTTGGCACCCATGGGAATCAGCCCCAGCATTTT. The full variable domain, rest sourced from reference TRBV2 and TRBJ1-5, is EPEVTQTPSHQVTQMGQEVILRCVPISNHLYFYWYRQILGQKVEFLVSFYNNEISEKSEIFDDQFSVERPDGSNFTLKIRSTKLEDSAMYFCASSVGTHGNQPQHFGDGTRLSIL.

The rearrangement joins TRBV6-5 to TRBJ2-2; D not certain. The germline CDR1 and CDR2 sequences are MNHEY and SVGAGI. This CDR3 region has 14 residues. V was cut by 6 bases and J by 4 bases, with 12 bases left in between. The CDR3 protein is CASSLIAGTGELFF. CDR3 in DNA: TGTGCCAGCAGCCTAATCGCAGGCACCGGGGAGCTGTTTTTT.

Here the CDR3 DNA reads TGTGCCAGCAGCTTAGAACGCAGGGGGACGACCTACGAGCAGTACTTC. This encodes CASSLERRGTTYEQYF. V is TRBV7-8 and J is TRBJ2-7, with 7 bases lining up with TRBD1. CDR3 length: 16 residues. V lost 1 base and J lost 2; bases outside the gene matches: 8. Looked up from germline, CDR1 is SGHVS and CDR2 is FQNEAQ.